Listed here is a single T cell receptor beta chain. Its antigen is not identified. The source of the sample is a study of cytomegalovirus exposure and HLA in healthy donors. Whole-study findings and limits: Researchers reported in a later analysis that common viral pathogens appeared linked to several top clusters.

PCR was performed using 60 Vbeta and 13 Jbeta primers. Only in-frame clones appear in the TCRdb table, and some are missing; sequencing was by immunoSEQ multiplex PCR. Of around 65,000 clones in the sample, roughly 87% were seen once. This CDR3 comprises 12 residues. Per germline, CDR1 SGHAT and CDR2 FQNNGV. Between the trimmed V and J ends, which lost 5 bases and 4 bases, there was a span of 9 bases. The sequenced material came from PBMCs. The rearrangement links TRBV11-2 to TRBJ2-7; D not certain. This clonotype was obtained from a female donor in good health and CMV-seronegative. The CDR3 loop is CASSQARYEQYF. CDR3 sequence (DNA): TGTGCCAGCAGCCAAGCGCGTTACGAGCAGTACTTC.